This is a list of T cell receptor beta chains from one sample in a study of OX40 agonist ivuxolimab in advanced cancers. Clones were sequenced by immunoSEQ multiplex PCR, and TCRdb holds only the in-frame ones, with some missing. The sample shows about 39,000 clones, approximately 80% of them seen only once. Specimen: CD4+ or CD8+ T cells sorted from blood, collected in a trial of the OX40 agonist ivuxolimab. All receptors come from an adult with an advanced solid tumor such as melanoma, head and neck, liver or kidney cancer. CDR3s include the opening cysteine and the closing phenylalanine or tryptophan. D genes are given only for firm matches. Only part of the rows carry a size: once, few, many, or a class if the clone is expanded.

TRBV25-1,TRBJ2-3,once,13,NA,CASTPRGTDTQYF,TGTGCCAGCACCCCGCGAGGCACAGATACGCAGTATTTT
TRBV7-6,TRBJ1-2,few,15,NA,CASSLVPGKGYGYTF,TGTGCCAGCAGCTTAGTGCCCGGGAAGGGCTATGGCTACACCTTC
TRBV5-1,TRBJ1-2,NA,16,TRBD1,CASSTGDRVSLYGYTF,TGCGCCAGCAGCACTGGGGACAGGGTATCTCTTTATGGCTACACCTTC
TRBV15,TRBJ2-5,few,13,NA,CATSTRGGETQYF,TGTGCCACCAGCACGAGGGGGGGAGAGACCCAGTACTTC
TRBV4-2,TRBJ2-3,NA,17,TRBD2,CASSQDKSGRATDTQYF,TGTGCCAGCAGCCAAGATAAAAGCGGGAGGGCCACAGATACGCAGTATTTT
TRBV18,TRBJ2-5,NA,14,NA,CASSPVADQETQYF,TGTGCCAGCTCACCAGTAGCGGACCAAGAGACCCAGTACTTC
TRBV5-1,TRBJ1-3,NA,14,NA,CASSLAVAGNTIYF,TGCGCCAGCAGCTTGGCCGTGGCTGGAAACACCATATATTTT
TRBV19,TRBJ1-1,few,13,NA,CASSIRGLAEAFF,TGTGCCAGTAGTATAAGAGGACTCGCTGAAGCTTTCTTT
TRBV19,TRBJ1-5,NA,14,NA,CASSIKPGNQPQHF,TGTGCCAGTAGTATCAAGCCAGGCAATCAGCCCCAGCATTTT
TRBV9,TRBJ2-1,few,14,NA,CASSVDSGSLNWFF,TGTGCCAGCAGCGTAGATTCCGGGAGCCTCAACTGGTTCTTC
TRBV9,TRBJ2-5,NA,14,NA,CASSPEANQETQYF,TGTGCCAGCAGCCCCGAGGCCAACCAAGAGACCCAGTACTTC
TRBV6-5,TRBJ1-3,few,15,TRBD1,CASSPDRGRRNTIYF,TGTGCCAGCAGCCCGGACAGGGGGCGAAGGAACACCATATATTTT
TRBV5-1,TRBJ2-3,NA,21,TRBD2,CASSSERGERLLAGGTDTQYF,TGCGCCAGCAGTTCTGAGCGGGGAGAACGTCTCCTAGCGGGAGGGACAGATACGCAGTATTTT
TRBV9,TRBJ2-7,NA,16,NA,CASSVGPGPGVYEQYF,TGTGCCAGCAGCGTAGGACCCGGGCCAGGTGTCTACGAGCAGTACTTC
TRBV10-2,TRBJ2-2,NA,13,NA,CASSERDTGELFF,TGCGCCAGCAGTGAGAGAGACACCGGGGAGCTGTTTTTT
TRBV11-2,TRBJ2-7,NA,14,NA,CASSLDQGRLEQYF,TGTGCCAGCAGCTTAGATCAAGGCAGGCTCGAGCAGTACTTC
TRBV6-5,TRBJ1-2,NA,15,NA,CASSYSAQGNYGYTF,TGTGCCAGCAGTTACTCGGCGCAGGGGAACTATGGCTACACCTTC
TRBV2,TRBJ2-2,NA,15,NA,CASSSGSHGAGELFF,TGTGCCAGCAGTTCCGGGAGTCATGGCGCCGGGGAGCTGTTTTTT
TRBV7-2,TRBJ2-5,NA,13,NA,CASSMGFQETQYF,TGTGCCAGCAGCATGGGCTTCCAAGAGACCCAGTACTTC
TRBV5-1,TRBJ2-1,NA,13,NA,CASSLGYPNEQFF,TGCGCCAGCAGCTTGGGGTACCCCAATGAGCAGTTCTTC
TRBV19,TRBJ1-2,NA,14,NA,CASSISQSDYGYTF,TGTGCCAGTAGTATAAGTCAGTCCGACTATGGCTACACCTTC
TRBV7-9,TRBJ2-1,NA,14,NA,CASSIRERGNEQFF,TGTGCCAGCAGCATTCGGGAAAGGGGTAATGAGCAGTTCTTC
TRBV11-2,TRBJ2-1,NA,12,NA,CASSPAGNEQFF,TGTGCCAGCAGCCCAGCTGGGAATGAGCAGTTCTTC
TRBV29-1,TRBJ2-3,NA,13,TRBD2,CSVLPSGRDTQYF,TGCAGCGTTCTTCCTAGCGGAAGAGATACGCAGTATTTT
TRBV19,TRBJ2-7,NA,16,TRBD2,CASRAAGLVRPIEQYF,TGTGCCAGTAGAGCTGCCGGACTAGTTAGGCCCATCGAGCAGTACTTC
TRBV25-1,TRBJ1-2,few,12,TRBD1,CASSGTGTGYTF,TGTGCCAGCAGTGGGACAGGCACAGGCTACACCTTC
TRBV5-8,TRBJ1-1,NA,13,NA,CASSLGQKTQAFF,TGTGCCAGCAGCTTGGGTCAAAAAACTCAAGCTTTCTTT
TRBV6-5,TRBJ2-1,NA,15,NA,CASSYSSGSYNEQFF,TGTGCCAGCAGTTACTCGTCAGGGTCCTACAATGAGCAGTTCTTC
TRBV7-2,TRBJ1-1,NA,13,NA,CASRGQMNTEAFF,TGTGCCAGCAGGGGGCAAATGAACACTGAAGCTTTCTTT
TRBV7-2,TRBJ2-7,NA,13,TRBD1,CASSPRDRGEQYF,TGTGCCAGCAGCCCCCGGGACAGGGGCGAGCAGTACTTC
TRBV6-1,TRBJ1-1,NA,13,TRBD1,CASAGQWNTEAFF,TGTGCCAGCGCGGGACAGTGGAACACTGAAGCTTTCTTT
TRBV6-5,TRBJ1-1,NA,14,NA,CASTPRAGATEAFF,TGTGCCAGCACCCCTCGGGCGGGGGCGACTGAAGCTTTCTTT